The 8 T cell receptor beta chains in this list originate from one sample, sequenced in a study of blood T cell repertoires in COVID-19. Some clones are missing from TCRdb's copy, which holds only in-frame ones; the method was immunoSEQ multiplex PCR. There are around 300,000 clones in the sample; approximately 83% occur only once, and 8% to 9.5% lies in the top ten. Sequenced input: peripheral blood. The source is a woman aged 45-65 years who had recovered from COVID-19.

Of note for this clone: The sample holds other DNA sequences that translate to the same CDR3. The chain carries TRBV6-5 and TRBJ2-7; a weak D match, TRBD1 (5 bases). CDR3 length: 14 residues. From germline, CDR1 is MNHEY and CDR2 SVGAGI. V lost 3 bases to trimming and J lost 1 base, with 10 bases between them. The CDR3 sequence is CASSYSQGSYEQYF. The DNA of the CDR3 is TGTGCCAGCAGTTATAGCCAGGGTTCCTACGAGCAGTACTTC.

This clone was seen just once. The chain has TRBV27 and TRBJ1-5, with D tentatively TRBD1 (5 bases). The germline gives CDR1 MNHEY, CDR2 SMNVEV (reference sequence). CDR3 length: 15 amino acids. V shed 4 bases and J shed 7 bases, with 17 bases lying between them. The CDR3 region has the DNA TGTGCCAGCAGTTCCACGGTACCAGGGAGGCAGCCCCAGCATTTT. It translates to CASSSTVPGRQPQHF.

The chain employs TRBV5-4 and TRBJ2-6; D might be TRBD1 (5 bases). Trimming left V 3 bases short and J 1 base short, with 11 bases between. The CDR3 length is 16 residues. Germline lookup yields CDR1 SGHNT and CDR2 YYREEE (reference sequence). CDR3 DNA sequence: TGTGCCAGCAGCTCGCTCAGGGAATCTGGGGCCAACGTCCTGACTTTC. Amino acid sequence: CASSSLRESGANVLTF.

V usage is TRBV14 and J usage is TRBJ2-6; D may be TRBD1 (5 bases). CDR3 length: 15 amino acids. Trimming shortened V by 6 bases and J by 1 base, and 10 bases separated the two germline ends. The germline CDR1 and CDR2 sequences are SGHDN and FVKESK. In DNA, the CDR3 is TGTGCCAGCAGGAATACAGGTTCTGGGGCCAACGTCCTGACTTTC. Residues: CASRNTGSGANVLTF.

The chain links TRBV7-8 to TRBJ2-7; D possibly corresponds to TRBD1 (6 bases). The germline V gene has CDR1 SGHVS and CDR2 FQNEAQ. The V end was cut by 1 base, the J end by 2 bases, with 18 bases between. The CDR3 contains 17 residues. DNA of the CDR3: TGTGCCAGCAGCTTAGGCACAGGGTTAAGGTCGGCCTACGAGCAGTACTTC. Translation: CASSLGTGLRSAYEQYF.

This sequence joins TRBV28 and TRBJ2-7, with TRBD1 as a possible D gene (6 bases). The CDR3 has 15 residues. The germline V gene has CDR1 MDHEN and CDR2 SYDVKM. V gave up 3 bases and J gave up 2 bases, with 14 bases separating them. The CDR3 DNA sequence: TGTGCCAGCAGTTTCTCAACCTGGACAGCCTACGAGCAGTACTTC. Translation: CASSFSTWTAYEQYF.

In its sample, this clone was seen a few times. CDR3 DNA: TGTGCCAGCAGTTCGGTCGGGACAGGTTCCCCCCGGGCCCAGTACTTC. Its protein is CASSSVGTGSPRAQYF. The V and J genes are TRBV28 and TRBJ2-5; 8 bases are shared with TRBD1. This CDR3 contains 16 residues. Looked up from germline, CDR1 is MDHEN and CDR2 is SYDVKM. J lost 9 bases, V lost 4 bases, and 16 bases had no gene match. Full variable domain (missing parts from reference TRBV28 and TRBJ2-5): DVKVTQSSRYLVKRTGEKVFLECVQDMDHENMFWYRQDPGLGLRLIYFSYDVKMKEKGDIPEGYSVSREKKERFSLILESASTNQTSMYLCASSSVGTGSPRAQYFGPGTRLLVL.

This chain joins TRBV24-1 and TRBJ2-2, with 10 nucleotides matching TRBD1. J lost 3 bases, V lost 2 bases, and 2 bases had no gene match. Germline V lookup: CDR1 KGHDR, CDR2 SFDVKD. The CDR3 runs to 16 residues. The CDR3 sequence is CATSDWTGGDTGELFF. The CDR3 nucleotides read TGTGCCACCAGTGATTGGACAGGGGGGGACACCGGGGAGCTGTTTTTT.